These 13 T cell receptor beta chains came from one sample sequenced in a study of shared clonotypes between healthy human individuals. Generated by immunoSEQ multiplex PCR, the TCRdb table keeps only in-frame clones and is missing some. The sample holds some 630,000 clones; 72% are singletons and the top ten take around 1.8%. Sequencing was performed on memory CD4+ T cells sorted from blood. Indicated subset: CD45RA-negative fraction. Source of these receptors: a woman under 40 in good health.

This chain uses TRBV28 with TRBJ1-1; a weak D match, TRBD1 (5 bases). Germline-derived CDR1 and CDR2 are MDHEN and SYDVKM. The CDR3 has 16 residues. The ends were cut back, 4 bases at V and 5 bases at J, with 20 bases in the middle. The CDR3 here is CASSSKLNFWGTEAFF. For the CDR3, the DNA is TGTGCCAGCAGTTCCAAACTAAATTTTTGGGGGACTGAAGCTTTCTTT. Supplemented by reference TRBV28 and TRBJ1-1, the full variable domain reads DVKVTQSSRYLVKRTGEKVFLECVQDMDHENMFWYRQDPGLGLRLIYFSYDVKMKEKGDIPEGYSVSREKKERFSLILESASTNQTSMYLCASSSKLNFWGTEAFFGQGTRLTVV.

The rearrangement links TRBV27 to TRBJ1-2; TRBD1 matches 8 bases. This CDR3 is 15 amino acids long. Germline trimming cut 3 bases from V and 6 bases from J; bases unmatched to any gene: 9. CDR1 is MNHEY and CDR2 is SMNVEV in the germline V gene (reference sequence). The CDR3 region is CASSFRQGKVDGYTF. CDR3 coding DNA: TGTGCCAGCAGTTTCCGACAGGGGAAGGTGGATGGCTACACCTTC.

This clone has just a few counts. The rearrangement joins TRBV4-2 to TRBJ1-3; D gene uncertain. Deletions cut 8 bases from V and 0 bases from J, with 17 bases between. The CDR3 contains 16 residues. In germline, CDR1 is LGHNA, CDR2 YNFKEQ. This chain's CDR3 is CASRRGLGYSGNTIYF. The CDR3 DNA reads TGTGCCAGCCGACGTGGATTGGGATACTCTGGAAACACCATATATTTT.

The chain joins TRBV5-4 to TRBJ1-1, with D maybe TRBD1 (6 bases). V was trimmed by 3 bases and J by 7 bases, leaving 13 bases between them. This CDR3 contains 13 residues. Germline-derived CDR1 and CDR2 are SGHNT and YYREEE (reference sequence). The CDR3 here is CASSSSTGLEAFF. In DNA form, the CDR3 reads TGTGCCAGCAGCTCCTCAACAGGGCTTGAAGCTTTCTTT.

The rearrangement uses TRBV5-4 and TRBJ1-3; D might be TRBD1 (6 bases). The germline V and J ends were trimmed by 3 bases and 2 bases, with 21 bases remaining between them. The CDR3 runs to 18 residues. The V gene's germline CDR1 is SGHNT and CDR2 YYREEE (reference sequence). The CDR3 here is CASSSPTGGAGAGNTIYF. CDR3 bases: TGTGCCAGCAGCTCCCCCACCGGGGGGGCAGGGGCTGGAAACACCATATATTTT.

The chain uses TRBV10-3 and TRBJ2-2; the D is unclear. CDR3 size: 15 residues. Per the germline V gene, CDR1 is ENHRY and CDR2 is SYGVKD. Trimming cost V 0 bases and J 7 bases, with 12 bases left between them. CDR3 in amino acids: CAISESAVPGGELFF. In DNA form, the CDR3 reads TGTGCCATCAGTGAGTCGGCGGTCCCCGGCGGGGAGCTGTTTTTT.

The chain joins TRBV18 to TRBJ2-1; 9 nucleotides match TRBD2. The V gene end was trimmed by 0 bases and the J gene end by 12 bases; junction bases not matched to a gene: 6. The CDR3 spans 14 residues. The germline V gene has CDR1 KGHSH and CDR2 LQKENI. Written as DNA, the CDR3 is TGTGCCAGCTCACCACCTCCTAGCGGGATCCGGCAGTTCTTC. Protein sequence: CASSPPPSGIRQFF.

The chain employs TRBV6-1 and TRBJ2-7; 7 nucleotides align to TRBD1. This CDR3 is 15 amino acids long. With V trimmed by 3 bases and J by 5 bases, 10 bases remained unmatched. Germline loops: CDR1 MNHNS, CDR2 SASEGT. CDR3 sequence (DNA): TGTGCCAGCAGTGAGCTAGACAGGGTTCTCGACGAGCAGTACTTC. It codes for CASSELDRVLDEQYF.

The V call is TRBV27, the J call TRBJ1-1; TRBD1 agrees at 8 bases. The CDR3 has 13 residues. V trimming: 5 bases; J trimming: 9 bases; junction bases outside the gene matches: 8. Germline V CDR1 and CDR2: MNHEY, SMNVEV (reference sequence). CDR3 sequence (DNA): TGTGCCAGCAGTCCACTGGACAGGGCTAAAGCTTTCTTT. As protein: CASSPLDRAKAFF.

The V and J genes are TRBV27 and TRBJ2-5, with D maybe TRBD1 (5 bases). Trimming stripped 8 bases from V and 7 bases from J, with 17 bases between. CDR1 is MNHEY and CDR2 is SMNVEV in the germline V gene (reference sequence). This CDR3 is 13 amino acids long. The CDR3 loop is CASRTTGTGTQYF. For the CDR3, the DNA is TGTGCCAGCCGAACCACAGGTACCGGGACCCAGTACTTC.

V is TRBV5-1 and J is TRBJ2-7, with D possibly TRBD1 on 6 matching bases. Per germline, CDR1 SGHRS and CDR2 YFSETQ. Trimming took 3 bases from V and 6 from J, leaving 16 bases between them. The CDR3 spans 14 residues. The CDR3 coding sequence is TGCGCCAGCAGCTCCCGGGACATCGCAGGCGAGCAGTACTTC. Protein sequence: CASSSRDIAGEQYF.

The sample holds a few counts of this clone. This rearrangement joins TRBV5-1 to TRBJ1-5, with D perhaps matching TRBD1 (6 bases). Germline V gene data show CDR1 as SGHRS and CDR2 as YFSETQ. The CDR3 extends over 15 amino acids. V was clipped by 4 bases and J by 3 bases, with 14 bases between them. The CDR3 is CASSVDTGPNQPQHF. The CDR3, as DNA: TGCGCCAGCAGCGTAGACACAGGGCCCAATCAGCCCCAGCATTTT. The full variable domain, its missing parts supplied by reference TRBV5-1 and TRBJ1-5, is KAGVTQTPRYLIKTRGQQVTLSCSPISGHRSVSWYQQTPGQGLQFLFEYFSETQRNKGNFPGRFSGRQFSNSRSEMNVSTLELGDSALYLCASSVDTGPNQPQHFGDGTRLSIL.

This chain joins TRBV4-1 and TRBJ2-7; D unresolved. Germline CDR1 MGHRA, CDR2 YSYEKL. This CDR3 spans 16 amino acids. The ends were cut back, 1 base at V and 6 bases at J, with 19 bases in the middle. The CDR3 loop reads CASSQGLRRKVVEQYF. Here the CDR3 DNA reads TGCGCCAGCAGCCAAGGGCTAAGAAGAAAGGTTGTCGAGCAGTACTTC.